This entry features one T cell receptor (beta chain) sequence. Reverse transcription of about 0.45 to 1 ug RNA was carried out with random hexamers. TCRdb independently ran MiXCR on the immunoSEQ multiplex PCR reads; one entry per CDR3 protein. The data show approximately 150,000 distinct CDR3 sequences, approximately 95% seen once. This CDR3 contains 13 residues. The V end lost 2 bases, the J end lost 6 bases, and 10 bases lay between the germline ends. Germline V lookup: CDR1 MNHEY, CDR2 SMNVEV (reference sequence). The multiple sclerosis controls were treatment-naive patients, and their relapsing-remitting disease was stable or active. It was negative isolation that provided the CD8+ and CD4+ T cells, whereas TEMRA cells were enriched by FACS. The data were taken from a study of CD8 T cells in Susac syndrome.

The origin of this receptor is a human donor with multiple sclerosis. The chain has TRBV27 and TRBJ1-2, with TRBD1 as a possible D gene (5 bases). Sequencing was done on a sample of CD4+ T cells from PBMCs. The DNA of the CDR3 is TGTGCCAGCAGTTTAAAAGGGGTGGATGGCTACACCTTC. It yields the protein CASSLKGVDGYTF.